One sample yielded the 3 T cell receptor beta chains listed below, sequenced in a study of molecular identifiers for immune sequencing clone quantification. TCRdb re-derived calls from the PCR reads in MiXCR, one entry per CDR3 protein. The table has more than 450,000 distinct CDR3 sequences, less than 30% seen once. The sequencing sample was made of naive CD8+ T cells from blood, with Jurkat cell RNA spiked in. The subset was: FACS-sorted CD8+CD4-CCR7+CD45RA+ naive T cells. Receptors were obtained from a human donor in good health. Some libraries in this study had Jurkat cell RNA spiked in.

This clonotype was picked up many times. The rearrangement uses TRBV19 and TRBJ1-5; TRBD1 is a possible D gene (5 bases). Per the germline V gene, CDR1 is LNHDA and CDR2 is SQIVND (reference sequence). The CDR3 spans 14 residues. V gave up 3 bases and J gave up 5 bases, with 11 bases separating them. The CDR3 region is CASSMLQGYQPQHF. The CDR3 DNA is TGTGCCAGTAGTATGTTGCAGGGCTATCAGCCCCAGCATTTT.

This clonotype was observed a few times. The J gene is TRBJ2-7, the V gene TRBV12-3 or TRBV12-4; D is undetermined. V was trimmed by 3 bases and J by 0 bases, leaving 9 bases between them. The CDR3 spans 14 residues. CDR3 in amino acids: CASSFGVHSYEQYF. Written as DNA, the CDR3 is TGTGCCAGCAGTTTTGGGGTGCACTCCTACGAGCAGTACTTC.

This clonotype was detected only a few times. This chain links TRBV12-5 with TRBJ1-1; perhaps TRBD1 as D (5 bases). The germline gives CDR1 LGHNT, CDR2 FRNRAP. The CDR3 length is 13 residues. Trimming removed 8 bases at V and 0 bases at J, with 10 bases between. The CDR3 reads CASLRGVNTEAFF. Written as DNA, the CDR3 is TGTGCTAGTTTGAGGGGAGTGAACACTGAAGCTTTCTTT.